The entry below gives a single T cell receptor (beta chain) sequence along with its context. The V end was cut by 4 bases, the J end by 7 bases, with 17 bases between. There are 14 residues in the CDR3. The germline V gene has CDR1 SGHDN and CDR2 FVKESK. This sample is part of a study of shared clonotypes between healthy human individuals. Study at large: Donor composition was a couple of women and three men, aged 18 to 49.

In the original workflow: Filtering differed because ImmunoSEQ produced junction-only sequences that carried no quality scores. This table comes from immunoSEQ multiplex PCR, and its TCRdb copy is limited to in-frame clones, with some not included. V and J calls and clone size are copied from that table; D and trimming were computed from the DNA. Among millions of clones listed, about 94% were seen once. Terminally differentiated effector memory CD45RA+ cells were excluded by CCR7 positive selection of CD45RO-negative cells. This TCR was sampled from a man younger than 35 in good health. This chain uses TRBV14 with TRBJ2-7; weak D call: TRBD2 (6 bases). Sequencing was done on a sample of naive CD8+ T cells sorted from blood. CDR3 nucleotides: TGTGCCAGCAGCCGAGGGCCGCAAGGAGGGGAGCAGTACTTC. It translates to CASSRGPQGGEQYF.